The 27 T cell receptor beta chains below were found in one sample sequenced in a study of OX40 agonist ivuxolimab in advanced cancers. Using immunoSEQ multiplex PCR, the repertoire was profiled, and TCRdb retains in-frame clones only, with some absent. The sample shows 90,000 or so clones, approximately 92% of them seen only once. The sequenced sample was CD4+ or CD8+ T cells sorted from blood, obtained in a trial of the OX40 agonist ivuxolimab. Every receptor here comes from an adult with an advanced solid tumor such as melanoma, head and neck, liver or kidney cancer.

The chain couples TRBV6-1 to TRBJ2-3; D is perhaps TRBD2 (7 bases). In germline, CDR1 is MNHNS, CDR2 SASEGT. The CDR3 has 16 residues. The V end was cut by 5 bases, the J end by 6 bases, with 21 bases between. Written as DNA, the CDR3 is TGTGCCAGCAGTAAAGAGGCTATTGGGAGGGGGGATACGCAGTATTTT. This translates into CASSKEAIGRGDTQYF.

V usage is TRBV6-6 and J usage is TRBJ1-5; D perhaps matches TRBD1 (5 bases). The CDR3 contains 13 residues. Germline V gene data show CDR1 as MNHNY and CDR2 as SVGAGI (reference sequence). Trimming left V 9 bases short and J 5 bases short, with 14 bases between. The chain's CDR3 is CASGEMGDQPQHF. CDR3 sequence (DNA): TGTGCCAGTGGGGAAATGGGGGATCAGCCCCAGCATTTT.

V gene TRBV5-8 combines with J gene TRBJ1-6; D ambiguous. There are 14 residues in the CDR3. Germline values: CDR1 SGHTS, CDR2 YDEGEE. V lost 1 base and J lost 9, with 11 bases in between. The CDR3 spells CASSLYGVSSPLHF. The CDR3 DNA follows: TGTGCCAGCAGCTTGTATGGGGTGAGTTCACCCCTCCACTTT. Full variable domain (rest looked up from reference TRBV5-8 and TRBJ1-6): EAGVTQSPTHLIKTRGQQATLRCSPISGHTSVYWYQQALGLGLQFLLWYDEGEERNRGNFPPRFSGRQFPNYSSELNVNALELEDSALYLCASSLYGVSSPLHFGNGTRLTVT.

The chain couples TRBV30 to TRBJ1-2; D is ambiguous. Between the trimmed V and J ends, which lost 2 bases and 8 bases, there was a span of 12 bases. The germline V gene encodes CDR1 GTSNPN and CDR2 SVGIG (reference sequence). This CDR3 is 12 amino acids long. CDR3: CAWSSQVRGYTF. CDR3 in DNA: TGTGCCTGGAGTAGCCAGGTGAGAGGCTACACCTTC.

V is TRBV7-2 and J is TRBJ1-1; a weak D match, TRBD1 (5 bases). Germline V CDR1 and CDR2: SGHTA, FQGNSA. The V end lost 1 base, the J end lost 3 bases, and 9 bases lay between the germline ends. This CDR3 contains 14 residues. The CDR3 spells CASSLDAGDTEAFF. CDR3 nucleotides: TGTGCCAGCAGCTTAGACGCGGGGGACACTGAAGCTTTCTTT. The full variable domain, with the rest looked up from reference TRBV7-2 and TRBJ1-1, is GAGVSQSPSNKVTEKGKDVELRCDPISGHTALYWYRQSLGQGLEFLIYFQGNSAPDKSGLPSDRFSAERTGGSVSTLTIQRTQQEDSAVYLCASSLDAGDTEAFFGQGTRLTVV.

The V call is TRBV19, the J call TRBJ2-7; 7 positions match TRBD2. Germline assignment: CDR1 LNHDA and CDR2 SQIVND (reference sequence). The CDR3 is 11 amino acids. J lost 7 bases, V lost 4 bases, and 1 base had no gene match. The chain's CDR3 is CASSRAGEQYF. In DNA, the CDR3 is TGTGCCAGTAGTAGAGCGGGGGAGCAGTACTTC.

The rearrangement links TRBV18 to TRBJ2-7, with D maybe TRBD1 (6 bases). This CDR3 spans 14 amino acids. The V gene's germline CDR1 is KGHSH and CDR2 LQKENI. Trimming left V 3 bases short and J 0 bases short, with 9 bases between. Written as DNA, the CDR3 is TGTGCCAGCTCACCCCGACAGGACTCCTACGAGCAGTACTTC. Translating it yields CASSPRQDSYEQYF. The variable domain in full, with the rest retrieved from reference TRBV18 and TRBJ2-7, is NAGVMQNPRHLVRRRGQEARLRCSPMKGHSHVYWYRQLPEEGLKFMVYLQKENIIDESGMPKERFSAEFPKEGPSILRIQQVVRGDSAAYFCASSPRQDSYEQYFGPGTRLTVT.

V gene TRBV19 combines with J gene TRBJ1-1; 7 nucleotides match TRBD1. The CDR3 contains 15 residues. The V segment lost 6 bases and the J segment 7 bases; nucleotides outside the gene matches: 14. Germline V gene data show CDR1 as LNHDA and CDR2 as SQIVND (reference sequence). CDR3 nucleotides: TGTGCCAGTAGGAGGACAGGTGGGGATGTTAGTGAAGCTTTCTTT. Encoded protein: CASRRTGGDVSEAFF.

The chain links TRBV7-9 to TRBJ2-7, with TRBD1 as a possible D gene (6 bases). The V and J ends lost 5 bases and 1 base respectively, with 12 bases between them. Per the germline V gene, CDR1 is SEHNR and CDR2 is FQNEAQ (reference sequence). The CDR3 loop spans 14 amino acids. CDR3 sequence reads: CASSLDSTSYEQYF. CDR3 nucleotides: TGTGCCAGCAGCCTGGACAGTACATCCTACGAGCAGTACTTC.

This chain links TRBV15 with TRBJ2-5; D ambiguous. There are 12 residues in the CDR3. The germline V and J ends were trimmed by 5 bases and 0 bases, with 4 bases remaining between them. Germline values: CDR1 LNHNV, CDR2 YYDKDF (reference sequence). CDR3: CATSGYQETQYF. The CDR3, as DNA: TGTGCCACCAGCGGCTACCAAGAGACCCAGTACTTC. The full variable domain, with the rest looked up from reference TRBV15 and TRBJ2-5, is DAMVIQNPRYQVTQFGKPVTLSCSQTLNHNVMYWYQQKSSQAPKLLFHYYDKDFNNEADTPDNFQSRRPNTSFCFLDIRSPGLGDTAMYLCATSGYQETQYFGPGTRLLVL.

The CDR3 protein is CASSPPSYRGPYGYTF. As DNA, the CDR3 is TGTGCCAGCAGCCCCCCATCGTACAGGGGGCCGTATGGCTACACCTTC. The chain uses TRBV28 and TRBJ1-2, with 9 nucleotides matching TRBD1. This CDR3 has 16 amino acids. CDR1 is MDHEN and CDR2 is SYDVKM in the germline V gene. Trimming at V came to 6 bases and at J to 5 bases, leaving 13 bases not matched to a gene.

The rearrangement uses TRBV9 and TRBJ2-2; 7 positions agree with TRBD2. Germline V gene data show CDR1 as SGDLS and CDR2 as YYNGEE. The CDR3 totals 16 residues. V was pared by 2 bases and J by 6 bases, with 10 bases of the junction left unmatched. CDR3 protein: CASSVSSWAGAGELFF. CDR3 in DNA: TGTGCCAGCAGCGTCTCTAGCTGGGCGGGGGCCGGGGAGCTGTTTTTT.

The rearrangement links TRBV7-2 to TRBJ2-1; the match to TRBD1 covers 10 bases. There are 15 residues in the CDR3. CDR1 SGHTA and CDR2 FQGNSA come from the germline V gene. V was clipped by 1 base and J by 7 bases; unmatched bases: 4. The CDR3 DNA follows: TGTGCCAGCAGCTTAGGACAGGGGGCCGGTAATGAGCAGTTCTTC. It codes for CASSLGQGAGNEQFF.

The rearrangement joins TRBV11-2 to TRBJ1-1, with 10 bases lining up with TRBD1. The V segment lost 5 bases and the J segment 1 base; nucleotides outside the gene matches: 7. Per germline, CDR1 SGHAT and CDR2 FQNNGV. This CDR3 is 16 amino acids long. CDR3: CASSLDRGRGNTEAFF. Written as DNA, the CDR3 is TGTGCCAGCAGCCTCGACAGGGGGCGCGGGAACACTGAAGCTTTCTTT.

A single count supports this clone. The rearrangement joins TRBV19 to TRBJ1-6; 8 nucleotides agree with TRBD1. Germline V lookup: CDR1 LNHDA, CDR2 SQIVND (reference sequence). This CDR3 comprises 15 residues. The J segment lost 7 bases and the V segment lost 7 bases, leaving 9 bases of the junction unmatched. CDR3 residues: CASTIGTGGNSPLHF. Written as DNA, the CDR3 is TGTGCCAGTACCATTGGGACAGGAGGGAATTCACCCCTCCACTTT. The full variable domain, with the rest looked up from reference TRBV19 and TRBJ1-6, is DGGITQSPKYLFRKEGQNVTLSCEQNLNHDAMYWYRQDPGQGLRLIYYSQIVNDFQKGDIAEGYSVSREKKESFPLTVTSAQKNPTAFYLCASTIGTGGNSPLHFGNGTRLTVT.

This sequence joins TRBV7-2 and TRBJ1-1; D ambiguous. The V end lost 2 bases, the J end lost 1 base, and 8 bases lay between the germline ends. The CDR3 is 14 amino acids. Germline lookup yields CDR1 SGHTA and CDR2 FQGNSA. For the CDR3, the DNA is TGTGCCAGCAGCTTATCGGGGAAGAACACTGAAGCTTTCTTT. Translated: CASSLSGKNTEAFF.

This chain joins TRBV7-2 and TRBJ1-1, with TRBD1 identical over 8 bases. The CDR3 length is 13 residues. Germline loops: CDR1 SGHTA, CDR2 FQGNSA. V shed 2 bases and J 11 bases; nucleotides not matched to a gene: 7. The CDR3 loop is CASSLRQGRDAFF. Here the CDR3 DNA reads TGTGCCAGCAGCTTAAGACAGGGGAGGGATGCTTTCTTT.

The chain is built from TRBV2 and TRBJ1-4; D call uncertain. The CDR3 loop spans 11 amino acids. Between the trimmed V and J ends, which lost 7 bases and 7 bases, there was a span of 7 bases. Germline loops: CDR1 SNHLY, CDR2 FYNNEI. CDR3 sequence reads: CASNVVEKLFF. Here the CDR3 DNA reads TGTGCCAGCAATGTAGTTGAAAAACTGTTTTTT.

CDR3 region: CASSVGFYNEQFF. The CDR3 DNA follows: TGTGCCAGCAGCGTGGGGTTCTACAATGAGCAGTTCTTC. The chain has TRBV9 and TRBJ2-1; D is undetermined. This CDR3 has 13 amino acids. V dropped 2 bases and J dropped 3 bases, with 6 bases sitting between them. Per the germline V gene, CDR1 is SGDLS and CDR2 is YYNGEE.

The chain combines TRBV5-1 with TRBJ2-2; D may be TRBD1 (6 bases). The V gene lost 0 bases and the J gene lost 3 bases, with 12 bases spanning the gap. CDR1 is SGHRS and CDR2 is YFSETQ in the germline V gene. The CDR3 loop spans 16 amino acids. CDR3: CASSLVVTGYTGELFF. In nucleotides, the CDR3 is TGCGCCAGCAGCTTGGTGGTCACAGGGTACACCGGGGAGCTGTTTTTT.

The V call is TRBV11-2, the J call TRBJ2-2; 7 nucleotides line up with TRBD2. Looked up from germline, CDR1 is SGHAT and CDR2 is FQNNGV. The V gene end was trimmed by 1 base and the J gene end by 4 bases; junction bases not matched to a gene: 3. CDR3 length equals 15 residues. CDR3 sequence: CASSLAGGVTGELFF. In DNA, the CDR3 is TGTGCCAGCAGCTTAGCGGGAGGTGTCACCGGGGAGCTGTTTTTT. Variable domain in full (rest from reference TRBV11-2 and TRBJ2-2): EAGVAQSPRYKIIEKRQSVAFWCNPISGHATLYWYQQILGQGPKLLIQFQNNGVVDDSQLPKDRFSAERLKGVDSTLKIQPAKLEDSAVYLCASSLAGGVTGELFFGEGSRLTVL.

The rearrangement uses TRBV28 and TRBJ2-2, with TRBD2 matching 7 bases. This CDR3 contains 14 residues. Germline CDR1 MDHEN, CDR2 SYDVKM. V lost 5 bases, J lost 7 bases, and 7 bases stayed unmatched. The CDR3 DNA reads TGTGCCAGCAGTCCCCCCGGGGGGAGCGGGGAGCTGTTTTTT. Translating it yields CASSPPGGSGELFF.

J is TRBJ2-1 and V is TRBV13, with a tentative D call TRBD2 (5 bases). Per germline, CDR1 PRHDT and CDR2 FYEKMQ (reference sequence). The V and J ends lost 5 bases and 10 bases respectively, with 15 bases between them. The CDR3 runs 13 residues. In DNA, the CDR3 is TGTGCCAGCAGCCCCCTAGCCGAGAACGAGCAGTTCTTC. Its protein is CASSPLAENEQFF.

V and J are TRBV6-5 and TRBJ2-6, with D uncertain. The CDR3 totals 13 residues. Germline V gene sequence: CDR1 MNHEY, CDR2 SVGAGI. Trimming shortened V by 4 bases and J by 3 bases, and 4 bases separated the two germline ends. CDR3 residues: CASSSGGANVLTF. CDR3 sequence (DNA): TGTGCCAGCAGTTCTGGTGGGGCCAACGTCCTGACTTTC.

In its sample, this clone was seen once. CDR3 in amino acids: CASSPEGAGPYGYTF. In nucleotides, the CDR3 is TGTGCCAGCAGCCCGGAGGGTGCAGGCCCCTATGGCTACACCTTC. The V and J genes are TRBV9 and TRBJ1-2; no clear D gene. Trimming removed 4 bases at V and 4 bases at J, with 17 bases between. CDR1 SGDLS and CDR2 YYNGEE come from the germline V gene. The CDR3 loop spans 15 amino acids.

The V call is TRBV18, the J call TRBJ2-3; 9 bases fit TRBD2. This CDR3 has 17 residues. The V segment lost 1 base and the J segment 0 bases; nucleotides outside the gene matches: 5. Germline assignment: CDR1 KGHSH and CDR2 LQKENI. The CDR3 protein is CASSPLFTSGSTDTQYF. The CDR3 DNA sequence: TGTGCCAGCTCACCACTATTTACTAGCGGGAGCACAGATACGCAGTATTTT.

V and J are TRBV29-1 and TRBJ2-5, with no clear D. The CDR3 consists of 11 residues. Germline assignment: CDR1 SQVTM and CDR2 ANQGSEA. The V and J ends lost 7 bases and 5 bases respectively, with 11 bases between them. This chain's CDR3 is CSAIFGETQYF. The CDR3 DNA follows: TGCAGCGCTATTTTCGGGGAGACCCAGTACTTC.